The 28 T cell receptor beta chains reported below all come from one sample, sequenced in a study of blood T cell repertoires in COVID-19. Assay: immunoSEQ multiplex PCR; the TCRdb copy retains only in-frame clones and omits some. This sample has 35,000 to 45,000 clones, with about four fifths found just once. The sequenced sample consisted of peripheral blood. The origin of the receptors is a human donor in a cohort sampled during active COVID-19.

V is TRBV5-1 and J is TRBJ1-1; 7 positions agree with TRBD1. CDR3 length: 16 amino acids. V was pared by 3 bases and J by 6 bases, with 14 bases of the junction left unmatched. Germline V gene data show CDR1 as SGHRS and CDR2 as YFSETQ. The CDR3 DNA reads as TGCGCCAGCAGCTCCGGACAGGCGGGGAGTATGTCTGAAGCTTTCTTT. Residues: CASSSGQAGSMSEAFF.

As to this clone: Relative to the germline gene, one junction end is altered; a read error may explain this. The CDR3 loop is CASDAGGYEQYF. CDR3 in DNA: TGTGCCAGTGATGCGGGGGGCTACGAGCAGTATTTC. The rearrangement links TRBV2 to TRBJ2-7; 8 bases line up with TRBD2. Germline V gives CDR1 SNHLY, CDR2 FYNNEI. This CDR3 is 12 amino acids long.

The CDR3 is CASSPMGLAIQTQYF. The CDR3, as DNA: TGTGCCAGCAGCCCCATGGGACTGGCGATTCAGACCCAGTACTTC. The chain combines TRBV11-2 with TRBJ2-5; D perhaps matches TRBD2 (6 bases). CDR1 SGHAT and CDR2 FQNNGV come from the germline V gene. The CDR3 consists of 15 residues. The V and J ends lost 5 bases and 6 bases respectively, with 19 bases between them.

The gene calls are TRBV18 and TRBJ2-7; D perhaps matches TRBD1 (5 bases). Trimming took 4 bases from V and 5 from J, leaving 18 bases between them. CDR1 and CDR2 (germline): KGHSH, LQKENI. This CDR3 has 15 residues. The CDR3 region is CASSRQTVAQDEQYF. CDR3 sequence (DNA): TGTGCCAGCTCACGACAGACAGTAGCACAGGACGAGCAGTACTTC.

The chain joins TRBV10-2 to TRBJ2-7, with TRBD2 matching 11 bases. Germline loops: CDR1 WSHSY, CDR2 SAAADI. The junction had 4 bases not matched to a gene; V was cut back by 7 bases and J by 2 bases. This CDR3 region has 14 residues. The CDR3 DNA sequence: TGCGCCAGCAAGCGACTAGCGGGAACCTACGAGCAGTACTTC. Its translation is CASKRLAGTYEQYF.

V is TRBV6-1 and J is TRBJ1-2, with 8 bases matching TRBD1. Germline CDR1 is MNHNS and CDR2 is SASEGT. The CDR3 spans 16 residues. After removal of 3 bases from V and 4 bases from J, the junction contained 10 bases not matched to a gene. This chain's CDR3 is CASSDPMTGALYGYTF. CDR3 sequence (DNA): TGTGCCAGCAGTGATCCGATGACAGGGGCCCTCTATGGCTACACCTTC.

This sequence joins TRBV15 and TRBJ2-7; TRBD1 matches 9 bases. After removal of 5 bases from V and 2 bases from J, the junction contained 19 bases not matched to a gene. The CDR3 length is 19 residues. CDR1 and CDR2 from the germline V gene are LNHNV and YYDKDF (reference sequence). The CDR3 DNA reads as TGTGCCACCAGCCCGAACCCCTACAGGGGGCCTTTAGGAACCTACGAGCAGTACTTC. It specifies CATSPNPYRGPLGTYEQYF. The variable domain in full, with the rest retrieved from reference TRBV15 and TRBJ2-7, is DAMVIQNPRYQVTQFGKPVTLSCSQTLNHNVMYWYQQKSSQAPKLLFHYYDKDFNNEADTPDNFQSRRPNTSFCFLDIRSPGLGDTAMYLCATSPNPYRGPLGTYEQYFGPGTRLTVT.

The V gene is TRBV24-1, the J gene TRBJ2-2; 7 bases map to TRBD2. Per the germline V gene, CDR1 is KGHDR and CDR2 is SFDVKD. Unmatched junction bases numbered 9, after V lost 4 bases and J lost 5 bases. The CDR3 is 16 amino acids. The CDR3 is CATSETSDRKTGELFF. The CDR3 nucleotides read TGTGCCACCAGTGAAACTAGCGATAGGAAAACCGGGGAGCTGTTTTTT.

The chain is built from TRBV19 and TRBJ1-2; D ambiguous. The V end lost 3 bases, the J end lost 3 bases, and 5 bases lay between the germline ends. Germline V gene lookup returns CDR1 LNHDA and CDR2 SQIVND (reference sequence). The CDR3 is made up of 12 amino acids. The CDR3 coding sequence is TGTGCCAGTAGTATCGCAGACTATGGCTACACCTTC. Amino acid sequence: CASSIADYGYTF.

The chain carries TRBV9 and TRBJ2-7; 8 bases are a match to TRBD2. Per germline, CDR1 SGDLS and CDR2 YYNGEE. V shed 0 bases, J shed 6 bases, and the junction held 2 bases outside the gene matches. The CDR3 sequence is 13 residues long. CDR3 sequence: CASSVGGLGEQYF. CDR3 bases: TGTGCCAGCAGCGTAGGGGGACTAGGCGAGCAGTACTTC.

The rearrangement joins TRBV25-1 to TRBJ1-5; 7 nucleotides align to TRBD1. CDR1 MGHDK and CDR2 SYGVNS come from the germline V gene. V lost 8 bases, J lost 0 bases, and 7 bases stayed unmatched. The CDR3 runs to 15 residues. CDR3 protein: CASGGTENSNQPQHF. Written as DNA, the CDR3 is TGTGCCAGCGGAGGGACAGAGAATAGCAATCAGCCCCAGCATTTT.

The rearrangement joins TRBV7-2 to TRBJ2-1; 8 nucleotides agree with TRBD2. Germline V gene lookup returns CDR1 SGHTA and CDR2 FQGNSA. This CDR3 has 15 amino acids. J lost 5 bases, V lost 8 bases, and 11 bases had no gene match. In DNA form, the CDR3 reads TGTGCCAGCTCTCGGGGGGGGAGGCTCAACAATGAGCAGTTCTTC. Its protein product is CASSRGGRLNNEQFF.

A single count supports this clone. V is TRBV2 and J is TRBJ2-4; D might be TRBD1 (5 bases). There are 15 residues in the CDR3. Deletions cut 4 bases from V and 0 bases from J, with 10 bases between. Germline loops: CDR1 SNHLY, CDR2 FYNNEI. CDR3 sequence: CASSVGRLAKNIQYF. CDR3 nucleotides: TGTGCCAGCAGTGTGGGGCGGCTAGCCAAAAACATTCAGTACTTC.

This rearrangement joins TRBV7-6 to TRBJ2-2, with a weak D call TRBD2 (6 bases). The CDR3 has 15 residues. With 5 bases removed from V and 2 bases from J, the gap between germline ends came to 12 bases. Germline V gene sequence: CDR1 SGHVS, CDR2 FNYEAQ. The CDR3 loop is CASSGRDFNTGELFF. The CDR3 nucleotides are TGTGCCAGCAGCGGCCGGGACTTCAACACCGGGGAGCTGTTTTTT.

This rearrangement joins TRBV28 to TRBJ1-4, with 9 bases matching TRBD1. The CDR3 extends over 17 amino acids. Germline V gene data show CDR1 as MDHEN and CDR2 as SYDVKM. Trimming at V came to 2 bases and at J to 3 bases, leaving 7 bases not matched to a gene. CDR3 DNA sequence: TGTGCCAGCAGTTTACCCCAAGGGACAGGGCCTAATGAAAAACTGTTTTTT. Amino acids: CASSLPQGTGPNEKLFF.

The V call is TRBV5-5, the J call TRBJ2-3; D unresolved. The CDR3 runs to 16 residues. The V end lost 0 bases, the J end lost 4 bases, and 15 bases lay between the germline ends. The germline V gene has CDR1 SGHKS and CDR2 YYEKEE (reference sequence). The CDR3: CASSLDQGLVADTQYF. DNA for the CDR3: TGTGCCAGCAGCTTGGACCAAGGCCTAGTGGCAGATACGCAGTATTTT.

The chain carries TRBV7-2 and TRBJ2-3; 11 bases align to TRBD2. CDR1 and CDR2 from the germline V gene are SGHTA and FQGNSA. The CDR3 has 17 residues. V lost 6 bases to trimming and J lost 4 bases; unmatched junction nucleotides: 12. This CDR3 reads CASSPGTSGLGADTQYF. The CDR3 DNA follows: TGTGCCAGCAGTCCGGGGACTAGCGGACTGGGAGCAGATACGCAGTATTTT. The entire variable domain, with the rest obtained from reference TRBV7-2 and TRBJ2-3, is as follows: GAGVSQSPSNKVTEKGKDVELRCDPISGHTALYWYRQSLGQGLEFLIYFQGNSAPDKSGLPSDRFSAERTGGSVSTLTIQRTQQEDSAVYLCASSPGTSGLGADTQYFGPGTRLTVL.

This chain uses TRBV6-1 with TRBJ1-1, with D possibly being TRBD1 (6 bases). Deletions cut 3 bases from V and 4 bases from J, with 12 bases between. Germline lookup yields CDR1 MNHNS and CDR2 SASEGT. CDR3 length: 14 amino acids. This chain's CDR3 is CASSERGKGTEAFF. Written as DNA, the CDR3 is TGTGCCAGCAGTGAGAGGGGGAAGGGCACTGAAGCTTTCTTT.

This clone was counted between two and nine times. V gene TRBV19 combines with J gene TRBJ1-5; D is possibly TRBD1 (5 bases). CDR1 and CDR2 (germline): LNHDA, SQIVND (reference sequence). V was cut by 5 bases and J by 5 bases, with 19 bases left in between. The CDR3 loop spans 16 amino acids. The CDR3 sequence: CASSPQSPRAHQPQHF. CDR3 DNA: TGTGCCAGTAGTCCCCAGTCCCCCAGGGCTCATCAGCCCCAGCATTTT. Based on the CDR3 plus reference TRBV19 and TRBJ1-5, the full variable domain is DGGITQSPKYLFRKEGQNVTLSCEQNLNHDAMYWYRQDPGQGLRLIYYSQIVNDFQKGDIAEGYSVSREKKESFPLTVTSAQKNPTAFYLCASSPQSPRAHQPQHFGDGTRLSIL.

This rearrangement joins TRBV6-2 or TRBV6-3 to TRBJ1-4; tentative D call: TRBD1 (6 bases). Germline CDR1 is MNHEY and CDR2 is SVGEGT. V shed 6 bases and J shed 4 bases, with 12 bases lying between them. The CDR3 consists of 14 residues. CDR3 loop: CASSLGQINEKLFF. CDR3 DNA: TGTGCCAGCAGCCTAGGACAGATTAATGAAAAACTGTTTTTT.

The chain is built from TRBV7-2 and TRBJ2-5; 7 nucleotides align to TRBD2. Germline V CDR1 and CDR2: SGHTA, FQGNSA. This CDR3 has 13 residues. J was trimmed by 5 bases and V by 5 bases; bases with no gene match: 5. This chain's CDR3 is CASSRGVAETQYF. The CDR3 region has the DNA TGTGCCAGCAGCCGGGGGGTGGCGGAGACCCAGTACTTC.

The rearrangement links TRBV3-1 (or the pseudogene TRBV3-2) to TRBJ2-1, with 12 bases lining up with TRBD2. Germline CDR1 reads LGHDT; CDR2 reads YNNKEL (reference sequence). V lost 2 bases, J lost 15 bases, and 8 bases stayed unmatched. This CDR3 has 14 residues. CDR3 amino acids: CASSQPGLAGNLFF. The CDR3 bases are TGTGCCAGCAGCCAACCTGGACTAGCGGGAAATCTGTTCTTC.

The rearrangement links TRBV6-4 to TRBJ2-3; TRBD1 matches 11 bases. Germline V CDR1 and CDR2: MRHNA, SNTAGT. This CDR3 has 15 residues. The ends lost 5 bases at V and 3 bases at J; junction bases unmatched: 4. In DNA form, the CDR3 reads TGTGCCAGCAGTCCGGGACAGGGGGAGACAGATACGCAGTATTTT. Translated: CASSPGQGETDTQYF.

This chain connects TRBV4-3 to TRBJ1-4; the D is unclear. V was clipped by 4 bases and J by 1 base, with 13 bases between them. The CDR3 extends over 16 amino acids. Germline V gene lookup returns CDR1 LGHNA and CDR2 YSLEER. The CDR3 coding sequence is TGCGCCAGCAGCCCCGGTAGAGGAATAACTAATGAAAAACTGTTTTTT. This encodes CASSPGRGITNEKLFF.

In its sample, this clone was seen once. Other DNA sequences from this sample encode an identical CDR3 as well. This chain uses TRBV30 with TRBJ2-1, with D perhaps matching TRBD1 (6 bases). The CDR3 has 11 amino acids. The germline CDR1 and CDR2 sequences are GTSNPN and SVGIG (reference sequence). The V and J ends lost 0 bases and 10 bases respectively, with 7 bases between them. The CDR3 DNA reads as TGTGCCTGGAGTGTTGGGGGCGAGCAGTTCTTC. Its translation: CAWSVGGEQFF.

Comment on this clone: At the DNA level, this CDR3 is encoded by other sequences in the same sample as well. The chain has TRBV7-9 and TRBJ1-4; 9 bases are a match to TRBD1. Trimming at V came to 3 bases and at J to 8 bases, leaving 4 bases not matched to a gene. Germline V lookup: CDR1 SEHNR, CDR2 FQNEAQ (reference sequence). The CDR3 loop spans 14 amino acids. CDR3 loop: CASSLGQGGEKLFF. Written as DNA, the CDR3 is TGTGCCAGCAGCTTGGGACAGGGCGGAGAAAAACTGTTTTTT.

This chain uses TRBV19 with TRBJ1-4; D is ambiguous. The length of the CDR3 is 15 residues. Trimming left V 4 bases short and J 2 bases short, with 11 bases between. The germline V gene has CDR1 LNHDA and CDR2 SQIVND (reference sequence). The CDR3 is CASSRESATNEKLFF. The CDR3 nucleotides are TGTGCCAGTAGTAGAGAGAGCGCTACTAATGAAAAACTGTTTTTT. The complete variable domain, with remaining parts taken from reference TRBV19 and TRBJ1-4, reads DGGITQSPKYLFRKEGQNVTLSCEQNLNHDAMYWYRQDPGQGLRLIYYSQIVNDFQKGDIAEGYSVSREKKESFPLTVTSAQKNPTAFYLCASSRESATNEKLFFGSGTQLSVL.

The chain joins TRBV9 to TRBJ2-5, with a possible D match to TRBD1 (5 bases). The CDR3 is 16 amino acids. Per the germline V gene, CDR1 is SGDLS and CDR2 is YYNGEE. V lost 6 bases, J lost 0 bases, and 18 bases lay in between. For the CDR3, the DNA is TGTGCCAGCAACCCCCGGCCAACAGGTTACCAAGAGACCCAGTACTTC. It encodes CASNPRPTGYQETQYF. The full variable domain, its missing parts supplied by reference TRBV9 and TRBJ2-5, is DSGVTQTPKHLITATGQRVTLRCSPRSGDLSVYWYQQSLDQGLQFLIQYYNGEERAKGNILERFSAQQFPDLHSELNLSSLELGDSALYFCASNPRPTGYQETQYFGPGTRLLVL.